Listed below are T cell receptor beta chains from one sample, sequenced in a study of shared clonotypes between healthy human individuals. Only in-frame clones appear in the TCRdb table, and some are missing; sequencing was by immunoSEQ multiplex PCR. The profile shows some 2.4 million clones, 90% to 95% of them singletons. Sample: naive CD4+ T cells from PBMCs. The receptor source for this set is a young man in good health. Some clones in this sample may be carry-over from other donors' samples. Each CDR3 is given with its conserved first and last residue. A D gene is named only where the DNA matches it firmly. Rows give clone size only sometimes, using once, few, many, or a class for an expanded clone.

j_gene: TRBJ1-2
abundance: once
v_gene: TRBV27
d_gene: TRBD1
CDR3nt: TGTGCCAGCAGTTCCACGACAGGGTGGTATGGCTACACCTTC
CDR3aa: CASSSTTGWYGYTF

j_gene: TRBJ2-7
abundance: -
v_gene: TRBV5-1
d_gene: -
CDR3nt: TGCGCCAGCAGCTTGGACAGGACCTACGAGCAGTACTTC
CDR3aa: CASSLDRTYEQYF

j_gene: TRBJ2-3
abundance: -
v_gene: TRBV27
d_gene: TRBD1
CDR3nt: TGTGCCAGCAGTTTACAGGGGGTCTCTACAGATACGCAGTATTTT
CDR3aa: CASSLQGVSTDTQYF

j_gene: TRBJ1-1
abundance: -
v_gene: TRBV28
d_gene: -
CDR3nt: TGTGCCAGCAGTTCCCCGCAGGGATCTTCTGAAGCTTTCTTT
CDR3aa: CASSSPQGSSEAFF

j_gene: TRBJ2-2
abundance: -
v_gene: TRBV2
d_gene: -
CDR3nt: TGTGCCAGCAGAGGGGCCACAGGGAGCACCGGGGAGCTGTTTTTT
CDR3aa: CASRGATGSTGELFF

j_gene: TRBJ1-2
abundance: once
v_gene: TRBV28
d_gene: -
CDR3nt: TGTGCCATCACCCCAGAGACAGGTCGCGCCTATGGCTACACCTTC
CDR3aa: CAITPETGRAYGYTF

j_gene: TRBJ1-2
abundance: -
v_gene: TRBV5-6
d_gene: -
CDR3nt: TGTGCCAGCAGCTTAAAGACGACAGCCAACTATGGCTACACCTTC
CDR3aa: CASSLKTTANYGYTF

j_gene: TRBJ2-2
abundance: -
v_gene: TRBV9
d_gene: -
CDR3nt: TGTGCCAGCAGCGTAGTAGGCCAACTGAACACCGGGGAGCTGTTTTTT
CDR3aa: CASSVVGQLNTGELFF

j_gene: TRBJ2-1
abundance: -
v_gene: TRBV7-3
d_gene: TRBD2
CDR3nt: TGTGCCAGCGCGCTAGCGGGAGTGTTTAATGAGCAGTTCTTC
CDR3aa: CASALAGVFNEQFF

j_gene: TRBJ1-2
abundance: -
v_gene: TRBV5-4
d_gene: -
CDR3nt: TGTGCCAGCAGCTTAGGACAGTCATATGGCTACACCTTC
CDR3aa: CASSLGQSYGYTF

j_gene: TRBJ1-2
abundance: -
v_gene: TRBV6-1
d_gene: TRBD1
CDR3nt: TGTGCCAGCAGACAGGGGGCGGGGTATGGCTACACCTTC
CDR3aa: CASRQGAGYGYTF

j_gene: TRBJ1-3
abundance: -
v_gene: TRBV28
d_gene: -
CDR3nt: TGTGCCAGCAGGCTAGGGAGCTCTGGAAACACCATATATTTT
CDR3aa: CASRLGSSGNTIYF

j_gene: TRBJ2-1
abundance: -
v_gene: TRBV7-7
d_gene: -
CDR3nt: TGTGCCAGCAGCTTCAGAGGGGGGAATGAGCAGTTCTTC
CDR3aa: CASSFRGGNEQFF

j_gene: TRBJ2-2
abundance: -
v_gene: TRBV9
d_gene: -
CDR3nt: TGTGCCAGCAGCGTACGTAACACCGGGGAGCTGTTTTTT
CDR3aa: CASSVRNTGELFF

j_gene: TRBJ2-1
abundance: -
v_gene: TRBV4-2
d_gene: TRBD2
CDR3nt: TGTGCCAGCAGCTCAACCGGGACTAACTCAAGAGGGAATGAGCAGTTCTTC
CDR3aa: CASSSTGTNSRGNEQFF

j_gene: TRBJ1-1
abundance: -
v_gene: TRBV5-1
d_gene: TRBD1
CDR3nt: TGCGCCAGCAGCTTCCTGGACAGGCACGCTGAAGCTTTCTTT
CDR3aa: CASSFLDRHAEAFF

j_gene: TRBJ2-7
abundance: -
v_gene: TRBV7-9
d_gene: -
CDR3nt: TGTGCCAGCAGTCATCCCTACTTCAACGAGCAGTACTTC
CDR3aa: CASSHPYFNEQYF

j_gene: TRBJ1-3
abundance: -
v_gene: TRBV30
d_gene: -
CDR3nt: TGTGCCTGGCGAACCCGTTCTTCCTCTGGAAACACCATATATTTT
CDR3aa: CAWRTRSSSGNTIYF

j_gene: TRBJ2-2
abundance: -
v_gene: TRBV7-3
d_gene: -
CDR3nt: TGTGCCAGCAGCTTATTGAACACCGGGACGGATACCGGGGAGCTGTTTTTT
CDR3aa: CASSLLNTGTDTGELFF

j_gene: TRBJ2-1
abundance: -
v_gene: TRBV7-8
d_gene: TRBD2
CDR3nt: TGTGCCAGCAGCGCTCCCGGGACTACCACTGCGCAGTTCTTC
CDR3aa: CASSAPGTTTAQFF

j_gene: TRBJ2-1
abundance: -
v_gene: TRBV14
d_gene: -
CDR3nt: TGTGCCAGCAGCCAAGGGGGGAGCTCCTACAATGAGCAGTTCTTC
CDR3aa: CASSQGGSSYNEQFF

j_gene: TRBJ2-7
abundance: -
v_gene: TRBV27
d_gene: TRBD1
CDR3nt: TGTGCCAGCAGCTCCGACCAGGGGGTTGGCTACGAGCAGTACTTC
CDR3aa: CASSSDQGVGYEQYF

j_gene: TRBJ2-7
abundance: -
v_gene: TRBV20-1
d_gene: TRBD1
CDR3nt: TGCAGTGGCGGTCAGGGGGAGGAGCAGTACTTC
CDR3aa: CSGGQGEEQYF

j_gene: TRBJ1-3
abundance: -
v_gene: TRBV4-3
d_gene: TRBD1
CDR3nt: TGCGCCAGCAGCCAGGGTTGGGGACAGCCCTTCTCTGGAAACACCATATATTTT
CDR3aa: CASSQGWGQPFSGNTIYF

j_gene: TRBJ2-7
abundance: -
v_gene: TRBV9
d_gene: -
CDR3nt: TGTGCCAGCAGCGTACGCCAGGGCTACGAGCAGTACTTC
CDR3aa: CASSVRQGYEQYF

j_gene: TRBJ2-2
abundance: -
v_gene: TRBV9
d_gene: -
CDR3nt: TGTGCCAGCAGCAAAGACAGTCGGGGCACCGGGGAGCTGTTTTTT
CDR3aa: CASSKDSRGTGELFF

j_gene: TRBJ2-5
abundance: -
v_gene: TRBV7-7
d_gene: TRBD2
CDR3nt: TGTGCCAGCAGCTTAGTCCCGGGACTAGCGGGAGATGAGACCCAGTACTTC
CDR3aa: CASSLVPGLAGDETQYF

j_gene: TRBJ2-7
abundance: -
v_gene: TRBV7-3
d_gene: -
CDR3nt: TGTGCCAGCAGCTTAGGAGGGGGCGAGTTCTACGAGCAGTACTTC
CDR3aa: CASSLGGGEFYEQYF

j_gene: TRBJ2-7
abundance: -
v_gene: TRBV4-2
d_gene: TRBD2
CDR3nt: TGTGCCAGCAGCCGGAAGACAGGAACAGGACTAGCGGGTCCCCCCGGGTACGAGCAGTACTTC
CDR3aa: CASSRKTGTGLAGPPGYEQYF

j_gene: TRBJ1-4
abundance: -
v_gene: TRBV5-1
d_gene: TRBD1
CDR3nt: TGCGCCAGCAGCTCCGGGACAGGGGGAGGAGAAAAACTGTTTTTT
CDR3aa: CASSSGTGGGEKLFF

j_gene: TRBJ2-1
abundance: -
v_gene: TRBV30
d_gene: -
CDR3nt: TGTGCCTCACAGGGCCATGAGCAGTTCTTC
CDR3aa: CASQGHEQFF

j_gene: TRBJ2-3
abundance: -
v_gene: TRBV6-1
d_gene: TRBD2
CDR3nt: TGTGCCAGCAGGGAACAGGGACTAGCGGGAGCAGATACGCAGTATTTT
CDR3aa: CASREQGLAGADTQYF

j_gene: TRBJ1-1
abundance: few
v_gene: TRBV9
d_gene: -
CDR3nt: TGTGCCAGCAGCGTAGAGGGGCTAATGAACACTGAAGCTTTCTTT
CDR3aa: CASSVEGLMNTEAFF

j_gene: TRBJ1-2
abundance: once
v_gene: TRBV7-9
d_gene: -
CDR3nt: TGTGCCAGCAGCTTTAACCAATATGGCTACACCTTC
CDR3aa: CASSFNQYGYTF

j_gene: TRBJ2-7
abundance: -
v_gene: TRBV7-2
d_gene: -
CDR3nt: TGTGCCAGCAGCTTAATGGGAATCCATTTGAATGAGCAGTACTTC
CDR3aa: CASSLMGIHLNEQYF

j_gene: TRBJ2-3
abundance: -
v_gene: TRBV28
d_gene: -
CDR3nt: TGTGCCAGCAGCCGTCCCAGAAGGGATACGCAGTATTTT
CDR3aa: CASSRPRRDTQYF

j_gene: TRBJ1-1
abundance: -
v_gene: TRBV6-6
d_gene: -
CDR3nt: TGTGCCAGCAGTAACGCCGGGAACACTGAAGCTTTCTTT
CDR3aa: CASSNAGNTEAFF

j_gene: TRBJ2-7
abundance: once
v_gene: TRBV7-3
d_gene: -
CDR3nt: TGTGCCAGCAGCTCGTTGTCCTTAGGGGAGCAGTACTTC
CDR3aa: CASSSLSLGEQYF

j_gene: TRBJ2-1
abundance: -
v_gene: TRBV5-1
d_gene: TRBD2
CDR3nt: TGCGCCAGCAGCTTATTGACTAGCGGTTACAATGAGCAGTTCTTC
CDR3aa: CASSLLTSGYNEQFF

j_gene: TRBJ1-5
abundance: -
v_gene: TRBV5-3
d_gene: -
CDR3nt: TGTGCCAGAAGCTCGCACAGGGCTAGCAATCAGCCCCAGCATTTT
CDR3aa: CARSSHRASNQPQHF

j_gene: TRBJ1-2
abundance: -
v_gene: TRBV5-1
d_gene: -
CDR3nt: TGCGCCAGCAGCTTGGTGGCGAACGGCTACACCTTC
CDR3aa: CASSLVANGYTF

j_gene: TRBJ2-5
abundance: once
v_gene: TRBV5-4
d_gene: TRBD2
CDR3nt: TGTGCCAGCAGCTTGAGACTAGCGGGGGGCCAAGAGACCCAGTACTTC
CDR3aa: CASSLRLAGGQETQYF

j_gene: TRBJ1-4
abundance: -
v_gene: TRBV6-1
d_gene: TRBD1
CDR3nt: TGTGCCAGCAGTGGCGGACAGGTCCATAATGAAAAACTGTTTTTT
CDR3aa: CASSGGQVHNEKLFF

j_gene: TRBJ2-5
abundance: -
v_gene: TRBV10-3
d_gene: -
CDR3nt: TGTGCCATCAGTCCGGGTGTATTCCAAGAGACCCAGTACTTC
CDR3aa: CAISPGVFQETQYF

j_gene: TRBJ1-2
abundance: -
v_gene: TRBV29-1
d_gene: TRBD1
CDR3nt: TGCAGCGTTGGTCCAAACAGGGGAGGCTACACCTTC
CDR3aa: CSVGPNRGGYTF

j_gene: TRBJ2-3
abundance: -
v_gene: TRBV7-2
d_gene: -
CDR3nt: TGTGCCAGCAAGCGGGGACAGGAAGATACGCAGTATTTT
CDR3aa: CASKRGQEDTQYF

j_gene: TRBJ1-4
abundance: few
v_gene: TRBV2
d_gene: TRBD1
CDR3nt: TGTGCCAGCAGGGACAGGGTGGCTAATGAAAAACTGTTTTTT
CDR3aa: CASRDRVANEKLFF

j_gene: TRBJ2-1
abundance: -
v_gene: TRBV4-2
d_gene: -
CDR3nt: TGTGCCAGCAGCCATTCATATGGGGCGGATGATGAGCAGTTCTTC
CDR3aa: CASSHSYGADDEQFF

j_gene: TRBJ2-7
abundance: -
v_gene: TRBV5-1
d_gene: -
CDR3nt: TGCGCCAGCAGCTTGGTCCTAGCCGCAGGCTCCTACGAGCAGTACTTC
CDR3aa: CASSLVLAAGSYEQYF

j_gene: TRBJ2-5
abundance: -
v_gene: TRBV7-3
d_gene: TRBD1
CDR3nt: TGTGCCAGCAGCCCAGGGGGTGGCAGGGTAGAAGAGACCCAGTACTTC
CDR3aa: CASSPGGGRVEETQYF

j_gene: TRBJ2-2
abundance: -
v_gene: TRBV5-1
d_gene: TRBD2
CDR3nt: TGCGCCAGCAGCTCGGCGGGAGCCTTGGGCACCGGGGAGCTGTTTTTT
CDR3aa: CASSSAGALGTGELFF

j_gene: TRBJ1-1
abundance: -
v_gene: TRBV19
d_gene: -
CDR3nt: TGTGCCAGTAGTGTGGGGACGGCGAACACTGAAGCTTTCTTT
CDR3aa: CASSVGTANTEAFF

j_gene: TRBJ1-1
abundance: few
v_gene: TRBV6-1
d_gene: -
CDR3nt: TGTGCCAGCAGCTCCCAGTTGGGGGGGAACACTGAAGCTTTCTTT
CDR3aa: CASSSQLGGNTEAFF

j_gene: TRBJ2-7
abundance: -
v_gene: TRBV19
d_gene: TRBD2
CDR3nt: TGTGCCAGTAGTACTTTAGCGGGAGCGATTGGATACGAGCAGTACTTC
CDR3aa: CASSTLAGAIGYEQYF

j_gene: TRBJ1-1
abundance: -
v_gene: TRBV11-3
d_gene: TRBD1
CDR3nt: TGTGCCAGCAGCCCCCAGGGGGGCACTGAAGCTTTCTTT
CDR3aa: CASSPQGGTEAFF

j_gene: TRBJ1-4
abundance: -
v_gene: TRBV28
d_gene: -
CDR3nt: TGTGCCAGCAGTTTTGTAGGGTCACGAGGGGAAAAACTGTTTTTT
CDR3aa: CASSFVGSRGEKLFF

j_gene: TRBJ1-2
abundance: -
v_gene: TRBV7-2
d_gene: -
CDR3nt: TGTGCCAGCAGCTTAGCCGGACAGCTAACAGGCTACACCTTC
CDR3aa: CASSLAGQLTGYTF

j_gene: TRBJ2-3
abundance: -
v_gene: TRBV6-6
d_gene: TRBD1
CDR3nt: TGTGCCAGCAGTACCAGGGGGACAGATACGCAGTATTTT
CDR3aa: CASSTRGTDTQYF

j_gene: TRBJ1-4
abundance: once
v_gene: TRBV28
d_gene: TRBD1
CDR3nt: TGTGCCAGCAGTCCACACAGGGGGCTAGGTGAAAAACTGTTTTTT
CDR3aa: CASSPHRGLGEKLFF